This entry features one T cell receptor (beta chain) sequence. The source of the sample is a study of cytomegalovirus exposure and HLA in healthy donors. PCR amplification relied on 60 Vbeta primers (plus 13 Jbeta primers). Sequencing was performed with immunoSEQ multiplex PCR; in TCRdb, only in-frame clones are kept and a portion is missing. The sample includes 100,000 or so clones, around 80% seen only once; the top ten take roughly 1.5%. CDR1 and CDR2 from the germline V gene are SGHRS and YFSETQ. This CDR3 region has 13 residues. The V and J ends lost 4 bases and 1 base respectively, with 9 bases between them.

The sequence was obtained from a man in his forties in good health and CMV-seronegative. The sample was PBMCs. The chain carries TRBV5-1 and TRBJ2-7; a possible D gene is TRBD1 (5 bases). This CDR3 reads CASSIDSSYEQYF. The CDR3 nucleotides read TGCGCCAGCAGCATTGACAGTTCCTACGAGCAGTACTTC.